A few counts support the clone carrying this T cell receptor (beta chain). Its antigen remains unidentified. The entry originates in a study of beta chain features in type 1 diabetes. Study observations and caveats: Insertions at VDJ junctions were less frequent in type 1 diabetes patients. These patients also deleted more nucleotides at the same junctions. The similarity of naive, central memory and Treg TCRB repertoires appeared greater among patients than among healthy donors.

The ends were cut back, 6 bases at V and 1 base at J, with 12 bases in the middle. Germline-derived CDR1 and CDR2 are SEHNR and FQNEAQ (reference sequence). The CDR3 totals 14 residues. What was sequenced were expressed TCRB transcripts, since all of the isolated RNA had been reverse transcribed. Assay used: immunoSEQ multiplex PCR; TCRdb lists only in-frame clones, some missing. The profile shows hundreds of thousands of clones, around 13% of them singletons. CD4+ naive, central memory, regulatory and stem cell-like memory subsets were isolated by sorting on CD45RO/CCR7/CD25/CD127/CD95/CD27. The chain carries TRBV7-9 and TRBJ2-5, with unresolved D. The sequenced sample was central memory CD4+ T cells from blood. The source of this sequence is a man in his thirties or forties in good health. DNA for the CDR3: TGTGCCAGCAGAGCTAAGGCAGCCCAAGAGACCCAGTACTTC. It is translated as CASRAKAAQETQYF.